The 22 T cell receptor beta chains listed next were all sequenced from one sample in a study of T cell responses to AZD1222 COVID-19 vaccine. Method: immunoSEQ multiplex PCR; TCRdb's copy keeps in-frame clones and lacks some. The sample holds under 110,000 clones, almost 90% seen once. Sequences were derived from peripheral blood, sampled on day 0 of AZD1222 vaccination. The source is an adult in good health.

The chain employs TRBV7-9 and TRBJ2-2; 9 bases fit TRBD1. The CDR3 has 16 amino acids. The J segment lost 7 bases and the V segment lost 4 bases, leaving 10 bases of the junction unmatched. The germline CDR1 and CDR2 sequences are SEHNR and FQNEAQ (reference sequence). CDR3 region: CASSSNRGRVHGELFF. The CDR3 nucleotides read TGTGCCAGCAGCTCAAACAGGGGGCGAGTTCACGGGGAGCTGTTTTTT.

The V and J genes are TRBV6-6 and TRBJ1-4; unclear D gene. Germline-derived CDR1 and CDR2 are MNHNY and SVGAGI (reference sequence). V lost 4 bases, J lost 7 bases, and 10 bases lay in between. This CDR3 contains 13 residues. The CDR3 bases are TGTGCCAGCAGTTCGTCACTCCGTGAAAAACTGTTTTTT. Amino acids: CASSSSLREKLFF.

The chain uses TRBV19 and TRBJ2-1; possible D gene TRBD2, 6 bases. Germline assignment: CDR1 LNHDA and CDR2 SQIVND (reference sequence). The length of the CDR3 is 15 residues. Between the trimmed V and J ends, which lost 3 bases and 4 bases, there was a span of 13 bases. Here the CDR3 reads CASSMGTFMYNEQFF. The CDR3, as DNA: TGTGCCAGTAGTATGGGGACTTTCATGTACAATGAGCAGTTCTTC.

The rearrangement joins TRBV6-2 or TRBV6-3 to TRBJ1-5; 7 nucleotides agree with TRBD1. The CDR3 has 16 amino acids. Germline V CDR1 and CDR2: MNHEY, SVGEGT. V dropped 7 bases and J dropped 0; count of bases not matched to a gene: 9. The CDR3 is CASTPDRPNSNQPQHF. The CDR3 DNA is TGTGCCAGCACCCCGGACAGGCCAAATAGCAATCAGCCCCAGCATTTT.

The chain joins TRBV11-2 to TRBJ2-7; 8 bases are shared with TRBD2. Germline values: CDR1 SGHAT, CDR2 FQNNGV. Losses at the gene ends were 5 bases for V and 2 bases for J; bases not matched to a gene: 14. This CDR3 comprises 17 residues. CDR3 nucleotides: TGTGCCAGCAGCATACGGGGGGGCCCCGGAAGGGCCTACGAGCAGTACTTC. It specifies CASSIRGGPGRAYEQYF.

This chain uses TRBV7-2 with TRBJ2-3, with D unresolved. The CDR3 length is 15 residues. The V end lost 1 base, the J end lost 2 bases, and 10 bases lay between the germline ends. The germline V gene encodes CDR1 SGHTA and CDR2 FQGNSA. The CDR3 DNA is TGTGCCAGCAGCTTAGTGCGCACCGTCACAGATACGCAGTATTTT. Its translation is CASSLVRTVTDTQYF.

The J gene is TRBJ2-2, the V gene TRBV9; 8 positions match TRBD1. CDR1 SGDLS and CDR2 YYNGEE come from the germline V gene. The junction had 6 bases not matched to a gene; V was cut back by 4 bases and J by 1 base. The CDR3 runs to 16 residues. CDR3 nucleotide sequence: TGTGCCAGCAGCAAAAGACAGGGGATGAACACCGGGGAGCTGTTTTTT. Translating it yields CASSKRQGMNTGELFF.

The chain uses TRBV24-1 and TRBJ2-1; D uncertain. The germline V and J ends were trimmed by 5 bases and 7 bases, with 17 bases remaining between them. Germline assignment: CDR1 KGHDR and CDR2 SFDVKD. The CDR3 spans 15 residues. The CDR3 loop is CATSGWGNSRNEQFF. DNA of the CDR3: TGTGCCACCAGTGGGTGGGGAAATAGCCGGAATGAGCAGTTCTTC.

A few counts support this clone. The V call is TRBV18, the J call TRBJ1-4, with D perhaps TRBD1 (6 bases). CDR3 size: 16 residues. The germline CDR1 and CDR2 sequences are KGHSH and LQKENI. The V end was cut by 6 bases, the J end by 0 bases, with 14 bases between. CDR3 sequence: CASSLRGQATNEKLFF. In DNA form, the CDR3 reads TGTGCCAGCTCCCTCAGGGGACAAGCAACTAATGAAAAACTGTTTTTT. The complete variable domain, with remaining parts taken from reference TRBV18 and TRBJ1-4, reads NAGVMQNPRHLVRRRGQEARLRCSPMKGHSHVYWYRQLPEEGLKFMVYLQKENIIDESGMPKERFSAEFPKEGPSILRIQQVVRGDSAAYFCASSLRGQATNEKLFFGSGTQLSVL.

The J gene is TRBJ2-2, the V gene TRBV7-9, with D perhaps TRBD2 (5 bases). Per germline, CDR1 SEHNR and CDR2 FQNEAQ (reference sequence). V lost 5 bases and J lost 6, with 7 bases in between. This CDR3 has 12 amino acids. DNA of the CDR3: TGTGCCAGCAGCCGGGGTGCCGGGGAGCTGTTTTTT. Translated, it gives CASSRGAGELFF.

V gene TRBV3-1 (or the pseudogene TRBV3-2) combines with J gene TRBJ1-2, with 7 bases that match TRBD1. The CDR3 covers 14 residues. CDR1 is LGHDT, CDR2 YNNKEL, per germline (reference sequence). Trimming took 3 bases from V and 4 from J; bases not matched to a gene: 5. CDR3 region: CASSQNRGGYGYTF. CDR3 DNA: TGTGCCAGCAGCCAGAACAGGGGAGGCTATGGCTACACCTTC.

V usage is TRBV10-3 and J usage is TRBJ2-7, with 7 bases identical to TRBD1. The ends lost 6 bases at V and 5 bases at J; junction bases unmatched: 4. Looked up from germline, CDR1 is ENHRY and CDR2 is SYGVKD. This CDR3 comprises 12 residues. The CDR3 DNA reads TGTGCCATCAGCTCCGACAGGGACGAGCAGTACTTC. It codes for CAISSDRDEQYF.

J is TRBJ2-7 and V is TRBV5-1, with D maybe TRBD1 (5 bases). Per germline, CDR1 SGHRS and CDR2 YFSETQ. With 1 base removed from V and 3 bases from J, the gap between germline ends came to 11 bases. CDR3 size: 14 residues. CDR3 nucleotides: TGCGCCAGCAGCTTGATAGGGGCCTTCTACGAGCAGTACTTC. Translating gives CASSLIGAFYEQYF.

This chain uses TRBV5-5 with TRBJ1-2; D unresolved. The CDR3 has 17 residues. Germline-derived CDR1 and CDR2 are SGHKS and YYEKEE (reference sequence). Trimming pared 4 bases from V and 1 base from J, leaving 20 bases between. The CDR3 protein is CASSQSWVTQINYGYTF. CDR3 sequence (DNA): TGTGCCAGCAGCCAATCTTGGGTCACGCAGATTAACTATGGCTACACCTTC.

This chain links TRBV12-3 or TRBV12-4 with TRBJ2-1, with TRBD2 matching 7 bases. This CDR3 has 13 residues. With V trimmed by 6 bases and J by 7 bases, 6 bases remained unmatched. The CDR3 loop reads CASSYGGSNEQFF. CDR3 in DNA: TGTGCCAGCAGCTACGGGGGGTCAAATGAGCAGTTCTTC.

This chain connects TRBV21-1 to TRBJ2-7; the D segment call TRBD1 is taken from the table without a DNA check. TRBV21-1 counts as a pseudogene. The CDR3 runs to 18 residues. The DNA of the CDR3 is TGTGCCAGCAGCAAGGAAGAGTCAGGGGCCCCGACTTCCGGGGAGCAGTACTTC. Translation: CASSKEESGAPTSGEQYF.

The V gene is TRBV6-5, the J gene TRBJ2-1; perhaps TRBD1 as D (5 bases). Germline-derived CDR1 and CDR2 are MNHEY and SVGAGI. This CDR3 has 13 amino acids. The germline V and J ends were trimmed by 4 bases and 9 bases, with 13 bases remaining between them. For the CDR3, the DNA is TGTGCCAGCAGTTGGGGTCAGGGTGTTGAGCAGTTCTTC. Encoded protein: CASSWGQGVEQFF.

This clone was seen only once. This chain uses TRBV28 with TRBJ2-2; D might be TRBD2 (7 bases). The V end was cut by 3 bases, the J end by 7 bases, with 18 bases between. Germline V lookup: CDR1 MDHEN, CDR2 SYDVKM. This CDR3 has 16 amino acids. CDR3 amino acids: CASSFQLGGAIGELFF. DNA of the CDR3: TGTGCCAGCAGTTTCCAACTGGGGGGGGCGATCGGGGAGCTGTTTTTT.

J is TRBJ1-4 and V is TRBV24-1; 10 nucleotides agree with TRBD1. Germline V CDR1 and CDR2: KGHDR, SFDVKD. Trimming cost V 2 bases and J 7 bases; bases outside gene matches: 3. The CDR3 covers 15 residues. CDR3 sequence reads: CATSDSRDRGEKLFF. CDR3 in DNA: TGTGCCACCAGTGATTCTCGGGACAGGGGTGAAAAACTGTTTTTT.

This clone has just one count. This chain connects TRBV3-1 (or the pseudogene TRBV3-2) to TRBJ2-1; D perhaps matches TRBD1 (5 bases). V was cut by 2 bases and J by 10 bases, with 9 bases left in between. CDR1 is LGHDT and CDR2 is YNNKEL in the germline V gene (reference sequence). This CDR3 is 12 amino acids long. CDR3 nucleotide sequence: TGTGCCAGCAGCCAACTTCCAGGGGAGCAGTTCTTC. Amino acid sequence: CASSQLPGEQFF.

This sequence joins TRBV18 and TRBJ1-2; D not resolved. Germline loops: CDR1 KGHSH, CDR2 LQKENI. The CDR3 contains 12 residues. V lost 6 bases and J lost 12, with 17 bases in between. The CDR3 loop reads CASSPGEALNTF. In DNA form, the CDR3 reads TGTGCCAGCTCCCCCGGGGAGGCTCTGAACACCTTC.

The V gene is TRBV25-1, the J gene TRBJ1-1; 7 bases agree with TRBD1. The V segment lost 3 bases and the J segment 7 bases; nucleotides outside the gene matches: 14. Germline V lookup: CDR1 MGHDK, CDR2 SYGVNS. This CDR3 is built from 16 residues. The CDR3 DNA sequence: TGTGCCAGCAGTGACCCCAAGGCAGGGGGGACGGGTGAAGCTTTCTTT. Amino acid sequence: CASSDPKAGGTGEAFF.